The clone carrying this TCR beta chain has a single count. The CDR3 extends over 15 amino acids. V was pared by 5 bases and J by 8 bases, with 20 bases between. Germline-derived CDR1 and CDR2 are MDHEN and SYDVKM. Sequenced by immunoSEQ multiplex PCR; TCRdb stores in-frame clones only, minus some. The sample has roughly 25,000 clones, approximately 86% seen once. These data are taken from a study of T cell changes during pregnancy in multiple sclerosis. The TCR originated in a female donor in good health, enrolled as a control in a pregnancy study. The starting material was CD8+ T cells from peripheral blood mononuclear cells, obtained in the first trimester of pregnancy. The chain links TRBV28 to TRBJ2-3, with D possibly matching TRBD1 (5 bases). CDR3 sequence: CASSPPVLSQGTQYF. As DNA, the CDR3 is TGTGCCAGCAGTCCTCCGGTTCTCTCGCAGGGTACGCAGTATTTT.